This T cell receptor (beta chain) is drawn from a study of blood T cells in healthy people across ages (dated by TCRdb to 2015 to 2017). About the full investigation: In model experiments, template switching captured about one uniquely barcoded TCR beta cDNA molecule for every two T cells. The study measured age-related changes in TCR beta repertoire diversity using deep sequencing normalized with unique cDNA molecular identifiers. Donors were grouped into four age groups: young (average about 15 years), middle-aged (around 39), aged (around 56) and long-lived (about 89). Donors of different ages were randomly distributed across sequencing lanes to avoid experimental bias. Two additional independent replicas of 1 million unique cDNA reads from the same blood draw were analyzed for two donors (one aged 18 to 30 and one aged 80 or older). The full study reports these points: There was a strong correlation between observed TCR beta diversity and the percentage of naive T cells measured by flow cytometry. The long-lived group showed more naive CD4+ T cells, fewer expanded clones and increased TCR diversity than the aged group, suggesting age selection. The CMV infection status of donors was not known, potentially confounding age-related changes in expanded clonotypes. Observed TCR beta diversity per million T cells fell roughly linearly with age, and a significant reduction was already apparent by age roughly 41. Total diversity estimates from one million sequenced T cells were considered lower bounds and underestimates. Conclusive comparison of naive and antigen-experienced compartments was prevented by the profiling of bulk unsorted PBMCs.

From V the trimming removes 4 bases and from J it removes 7 bases, while the gene matches leave 9 bases of the junction unaccounted for. Including cysteine and phenylalanine, the CDR3 has 15 amino acids. Only the CDR3 region is kept as DNA, spanning 45 bases read in frame from base 1. The germline V gene encodes CDR1 SGHRS and CDR2 YFSETQ. Systemically healthy Caucasian individuals from Russia, 39 in total and aged about 6 to 95 years, were included as donors. Each donor gave ten milliliters of peripheral blood, collected into EDTA-treated Vacutainer tubes. Ficoll-Paque density-gradient centrifugation was used to isolate PBMCs, with at least 6.5 million per sample. Trizol reagent was used to extract total RNA from the PBMCs, yielding at least 5 micrograms per sample. Naive CD45RAhigh/CD27high T cell percentages were measured by flow cytometry on a PBMC aliquot from every donor. This clonotype was seen a handful of times. Its specific antigen is unknown. Base quality data are lacking; no much larger clone is found one base away.

Receptors were amplified or captured by 5' RACE. Sequenced on an Illumina HiSeq 2500. A second PCR of roughly 6 to 12 cycles was run with a J-beta primer mix and a sample-barcoded 5' primer. A template-switch 5' adaptor carrying 12 random nucleotides introduced a unique molecular identifier onto each TCR beta cDNA molecule. At least 2.5 million CDR3-containing paired-end reads were obtained from each sample. First-strand cDNA was synthesized from all RNA with the Mint cDNA synthesis kit, primed by a TRBC-specific oligonucleotide. All cDNA was treated with uracil-DNA glycosylase and then went through a first 18-cycle PCR with the universal primers M1SS and BC2_uni_R. Under the source paper's analysis protocol: Normalization of each sample was performed by random selection of 1 million high-quality reads, each carrying a distinct molecular identifier. Instead of being binned into consensus sequences, reads that shared molecular identifiers were thrown out. MiTCR, set to a Q25 quality threshold and the strictest error-elimination algorithm, was used for CDR3 identification, clonotype clustering and error correction. Lower-bound total TCR beta diversity was estimated with a nonparametric unseen species model using Euler transformation. TCRdb itself trimmed the public reads at Q25 with fastp, ran MiXCR and retained productive beta chains. Entries are consolidated by CDR3 protein sequence, retaining the most common genes and DNA. The authors' filters were not applied to this entry. This sample gives about 1,800,000 distinct CDR3 sequences in total; over 25% of them show up just once. The biggest ten clones account for 7% to 9% of the sample.

This chain joins TRBV5-1 to TRBJ1-4, and TRBD1 matches 8 of the central bases. The receptor's source is a woman in her 30s in good health. Material: blood. The sequenced DNA is TGCGCCAGCAGCGCGATCCAGGGGGCAGCTGAAAAACTGTTTTTT. This sequence encodes CASSAIQGAAEKLFF.